Each of the 18 T cell receptor beta chains below was sequenced from the same sample in a study of blood T cell repertoires in COVID-19. The method was immunoSEQ multiplex PCR; TCRdb's version includes in-frame clones alone and lacks a portion of them. The sample has some 300,000 clones, about 91% seen once. Sequenced input: peripheral blood. These receptors all come from a woman in her 30s who had recovered from COVID-19.

The V gene is TRBV7-3, the J gene TRBJ1-2; TRBD1 matches 10 bases. CDR3 size: 13 residues. The junction had 4 bases not matched to a gene; V was cut back by 5 bases and J by 7 bases. Looked up from germline, CDR1 is SGHTA and CDR2 is FQGTGA. CDR3 coding DNA: TGTGCCAGCAGCCAACGACAGGGGGCTGGCTACACCTTC. This codes for CASSQRQGAGYTF.

V usage is TRBV27 and J usage is TRBJ2-1, with 9 bases identical to TRBD2. The CDR3 consists of 13 residues. Unmatched junction bases numbered 0, after V lost 2 bases and J lost 7 bases. Germline CDR1 MNHEY, CDR2 SMNVEV (reference sequence). CDR3 sequence (DNA): TGTGCCAGCAGTTTACTAGCGGGGAATGAGCAGTTCTTC. This sequence encodes CASSLLAGNEQFF.

The chain couples TRBV15 to TRBJ1-2; 7 nucleotides agree with TRBD1. This CDR3 comprises 14 residues. Germline CDR1 and CDR2: LNHNV and YYDKDF (reference sequence). Unmatched junction bases numbered 7, after V lost 4 bases and J lost 5 bases. The CDR3 sequence: CATSTRTGQYGYTF. Here the CDR3 DNA reads TGTGCCACCAGCACTAGGACAGGCCAGTATGGCTACACCTTC.

The V gene is TRBV28, the J gene TRBJ2-7, with TRBD1 matching 8 bases. The CDR3 runs to 15 residues. Germline V gene lookup returns CDR1 MDHEN and CDR2 SYDVKM. Trimming cost V 1 base and J 6 bases; bases outside gene matches: 8. The CDR3 coding sequence is TGTGCCAGCAGTTTATTCCGGCAGGGGGCCTTCGAGCAGTACTTC. Encoded protein: CASSLFRQGAFEQYF.

This clone is a singleton in its sample. This sequence joins TRBV9 and TRBJ2-5, with 7 bases lining up with TRBD2. Germline-derived CDR1 and CDR2 are SGDLS and YYNGEE. The CDR3 runs to 16 residues. V dropped 0 bases and J dropped 1; count of bases not matched to a gene: 6. The CDR3 DNA follows: TGTGCCAGCAGCGTAGGGGTAGCGGGCCTCCAAGAGACCCAGTACTTC. Amino acids: CASSVGVAGLQETQYF.

The chain carries TRBV27 and TRBJ2-7; 8 positions match TRBD2. Trimming removed 5 bases from V and 1 base from J; junction bases left unmatched: 4. Germline V gives CDR1 MNHEY, CDR2 SMNVEV (reference sequence). The CDR3 totals 14 residues. The chain's CDR3 is CASSKTSVSYEQYF. CDR3 in DNA: TGTGCCAGCAGTAAGACTAGCGTGTCCTACGAGCAGTACTTC.

The chain recombines TRBV5-8 with TRBJ1-5, with TRBD1 identical over 7 bases. Germline-derived CDR1 and CDR2 are SGHTS and YDEGEE. V lost 0 bases, J lost 2 bases, and 5 bases stayed unmatched. CDR3 length equals 16 residues. CDR3 region: CASSLVGGGGNQPQHF. As DNA, the CDR3 is TGTGCCAGCAGCTTGGTCGGAGGGGGCGGCAATCAGCCCCAGCATTTT. Supplemented by reference TRBV5-8 and TRBJ1-5, the full variable domain reads EAGVTQSPTHLIKTRGQQATLRCSPISGHTSVYWYQQALGLGLQFLLWYDEGEERNRGNFPPRFSGRQFPNYSSELNVNALELEDSALYLCASSLVGGGGNQPQHFGDGTRLSIL.

The rearrangement uses TRBV2 and TRBJ1-1, with D unclear. Trimming took off 6 bases at V and 1 base at J, with 15 bases between the two ends. The CDR3 spans 15 residues. In germline, CDR1 is SNHLY, CDR2 FYNNEI. This CDR3 reads CASSAAGLSNTEAFF. In DNA form, the CDR3 reads TGTGCCAGCAGCGCGGCCGGACTCTCGAACACTGAAGCTTTCTTT. Filled out from reference TRBV2 and TRBJ1-1, the complete variable domain reads EPEVTQTPSHQVTQMGQEVILRCVPISNHLYFYWYRQILGQKVEFLVSFYNNEISEKSEIFDDQFSVERPDGSNFTLKIRSTKLEDSAMYFCASSAAGLSNTEAFFGQGTRLTVV.

This clone was counted at least ten times. The chain couples TRBV27 to TRBJ2-2, with D perhaps matching TRBD1 (5 bases). This CDR3 spans 13 amino acids. The germline V gene has CDR1 MNHEY and CDR2 SMNVEV (reference sequence). Trimming removed 4 bases at V and 6 bases at J, with 9 bases between. The CDR3 bases are TGTGCCAGCAGTTCGACAGTTGCCGGGGAGCTGTTTTTT. Its translation: CASSSTVAGELFF.

This rearrangement joins TRBV30 to TRBJ1-3; 7 nucleotides match TRBD1. CDR3 length: 12 amino acids. Germline CDR1 reads GTSNPN; CDR2 reads SVGIG (reference sequence). V dropped 6 bases and J dropped 6; count of bases not matched to a gene: 5. CDR3 bases: TGTGCCTGCGACAGGGATGAAAACACCATATATTTT. Translated, it gives CACDRDENTIYF.

J is TRBJ2-7 and V is TRBV7-7; TRBD2 is a possible D gene (7 bases). The CDR3 covers 15 residues. V was clipped by 3 bases and J by 2 bases, with 14 bases between them. Germline V gives CDR1 SSHAT, CDR2 FNYEAQ (reference sequence). This CDR3 is CASSLGVGGAYEQYF. The CDR3 DNA is TGTGCCAGCAGCTTGGGTGTAGGGGGGGCCTACGAGCAGTACTTC.

This sequence joins TRBV28 and TRBJ1-2; D might be TRBD1 (5 bases). V was trimmed by 2 bases and J by 9 bases, leaving 13 bases between them. CDR1 MDHEN and CDR2 SYDVKM come from the germline V gene. This CDR3 contains 13 residues. The CDR3 DNA is TGTGCCAGCAGTTTAGGCAACAGGCGGAGCTACACCTTC. Translation gives CASSLGNRRSYTF.

This sequence joins TRBV19 and TRBJ2-7, with 7 bases lining up with TRBD1. Germline V gives CDR1 LNHDA, CDR2 SQIVND (reference sequence). V lost 6 bases and J lost 2; bases outside the gene matches: 7. The CDR3 has 14 amino acids. The DNA of the CDR3 is TGTGCCAGTAGCCCTTCCGGGACAGCCTACGAGCAGTACTTC. This translates into CASSPSGTAYEQYF. The variable domain in full, completed from reference TRBV19 and TRBJ2-7, reads DGGITQSPKYLFRKEGQNVTLSCEQNLNHDAMYWYRQDPGQGLRLIYYSQIVNDFQKGDIAEGYSVSREKKESFPLTVTSAQKNPTAFYLCASSPSGTAYEQYFGPGTRLTVT.

The chain is built from TRBV2 and TRBJ1-4; TRBD1 matches 7 bases. CDR1 and CDR2 from the germline V gene are SNHLY and FYNNEI. With V trimmed by 4 bases and J by 0 bases, 2 bases remained unmatched. CDR3 length: 15 residues. The CDR3 sequence is CASSADRATNEKLFF. The CDR3 DNA sequence: TGTGCCAGCAGTGCTGACAGGGCAACTAATGAAAAACTGTTTTTT.

The chain couples TRBV5-1 to TRBJ2-1, with D unresolved. Trimming removed 0 bases from V and 0 bases from J, with 10 bases in between. The CDR3 runs to 16 residues. Germline CDR1 reads SGHRS; CDR2 reads YFSETQ. The CDR3 DNA sequence: TGCGCCAGCAGCTTGGATCTCGCGAGCTCCTACAATGAGCAGTTCTTC. Residues: CASSLDLASSYNEQFF. The whole variable domain, remainder taken from reference TRBV5-1 and TRBJ2-1, is KAGVTQTPRYLIKTRGQQVTLSCSPISGHRSVSWYQQTPGQGLQFLFEYFSETQRNKGNFPGRFSGRQFSNSRSEMNVSTLELGDSALYLCASSLDLASSYNEQFFGPGTRLTVL.

The chain combines TRBV5-1 with TRBJ2-1; TRBD1 matches at 7 bases. CDR1 and CDR2 from the germline V gene are SGHRS and YFSETQ. The V and J ends lost 7 bases and 9 bases, in that order; junction bases with no gene match: 7. There are 12 residues in the CDR3. CDR3 coding DNA: TGCGCCAGCCATCAACAGGGGATTGAGCAGTTCTTC. This translates into CASHQQGIEQFF.

The chain uses TRBV11-2 and TRBJ2-7; TRBD2 matches 8 bases. The length of the CDR3 is 14 residues. Per the germline V gene, CDR1 is SGHAT and CDR2 is FQNNGV. Losses at the gene ends were 5 bases for V and 4 bases for J; bases not matched to a gene: 7. The CDR3 DNA reads TGTGCCAGCAGCCCGGGCGGGGGGCGGTACGAGCAGTACTTC. Protein: CASSPGGGRYEQYF.

The V call is TRBV19, the J call TRBJ1-2, with D possibly TRBD1 on 5 matching bases. The CDR3 loop spans 14 amino acids. Germline V gene lookup returns CDR1 LNHDA and CDR2 SQIVND (reference sequence). The ends were cut back, 7 bases at V and 8 bases at J, with 20 bases in the middle. The CDR3 loop is CASTVQAGLLGYTF. Written as DNA, the CDR3 is TGTGCCAGTACAGTTCAGGCAGGGTTACTCGGCTACACCTTC.